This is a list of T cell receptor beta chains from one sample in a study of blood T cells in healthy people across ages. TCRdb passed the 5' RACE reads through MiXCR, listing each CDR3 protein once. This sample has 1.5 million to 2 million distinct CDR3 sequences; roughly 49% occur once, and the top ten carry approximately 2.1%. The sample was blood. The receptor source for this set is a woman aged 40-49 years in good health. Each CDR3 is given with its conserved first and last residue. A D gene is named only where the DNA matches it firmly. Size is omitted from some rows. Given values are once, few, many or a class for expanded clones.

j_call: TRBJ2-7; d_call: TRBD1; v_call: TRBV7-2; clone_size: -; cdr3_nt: TGTGCCAGCAGCTCGCAGGGGGTCCTAGTTTACGAGCAGTACTTC; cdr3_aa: CASSSQGVLVYEQYF
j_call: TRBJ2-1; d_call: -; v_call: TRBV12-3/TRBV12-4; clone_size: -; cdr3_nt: TGTGCCAGCAGTGCCCGCGGGGGCCGCCTGTACAATGAGCAGTTCTTC; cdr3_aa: CASSARGGRLYNEQFF
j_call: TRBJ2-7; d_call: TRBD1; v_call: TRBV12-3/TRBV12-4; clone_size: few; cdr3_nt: TGTGCCAGCAGTTCCCCCACAGGGGGCGTCTACGAGCAGTACTTC; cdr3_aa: CASSSPTGGVYEQYF
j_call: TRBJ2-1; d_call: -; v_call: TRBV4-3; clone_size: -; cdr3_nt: TGCGCCAGCAGCCAAGCTCGGGTCAACAATGAGCAGTTCTTC; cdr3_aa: CASSQARVNNEQFF
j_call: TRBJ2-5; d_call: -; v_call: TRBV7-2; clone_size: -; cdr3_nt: TGTGCCAGCAGCATATTTCCGGGCGGAATACAAGAGACCCAGTACTTC; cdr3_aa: CASSIFPGGIQETQYF
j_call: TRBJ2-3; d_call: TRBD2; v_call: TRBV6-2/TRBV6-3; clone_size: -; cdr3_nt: TGTGCCAGCAGTTACAACGGCCTAGCGGGAGTAGATACGCAGTATTTT; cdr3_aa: CASSYNGLAGVDTQYF
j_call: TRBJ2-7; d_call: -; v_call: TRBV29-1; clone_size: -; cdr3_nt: TGCAGCGTTGAGGTCAAGAACTACGAGCAGTACTTC; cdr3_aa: CSVEVKNYEQYF
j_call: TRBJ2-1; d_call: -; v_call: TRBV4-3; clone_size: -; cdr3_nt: TGCGCCAGCAGCCAAATTGCGGGGGCTGGATACAATGAGCAGTTCTTC; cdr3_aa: CASSQIAGAGYNEQFF
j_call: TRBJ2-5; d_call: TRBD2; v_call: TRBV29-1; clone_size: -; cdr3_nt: TGCAGCGTTGAAACCGGACTAGCGGGGGAGACCCAGTACTTC; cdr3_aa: CSVETGLAGETQYF
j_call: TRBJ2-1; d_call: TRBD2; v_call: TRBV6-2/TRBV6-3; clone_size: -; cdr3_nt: TGTGCCAGCAGTCCACCTCGGGGGACTAGCGGCCCCTACAATGAGCAGTTCTTC; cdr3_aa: CASSPPRGTSGPYNEQFF
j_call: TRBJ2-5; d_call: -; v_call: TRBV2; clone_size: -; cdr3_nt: TGTGCCAGCAGTGAAGGTGCGGGCGGTCGGTACTTC; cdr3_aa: CASSEGAGGRYF
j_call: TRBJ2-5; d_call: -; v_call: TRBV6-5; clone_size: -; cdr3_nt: TGTGCCAGCAGTTACTCCGGGGTACATCAAGAGACCCAGTACTTC; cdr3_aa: CASSYSGVHQETQYF
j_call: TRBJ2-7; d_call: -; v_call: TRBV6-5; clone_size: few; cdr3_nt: TGTGCCAGCAGTTACGCAGGGTCCCACGAGCAGTACTTC; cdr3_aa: CASSYAGSHEQYF
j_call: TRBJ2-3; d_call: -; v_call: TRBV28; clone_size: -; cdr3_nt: TGTGCCAGCACCCCTGGCGGCCTAAGGTCGACAGATACGCAGTATTTT; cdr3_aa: CASTPGGLRSTDTQYF
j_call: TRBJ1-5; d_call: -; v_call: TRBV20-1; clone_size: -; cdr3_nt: TGCAGTGCCTCACAGGGTGTCGGCAATCAGCCCCAGCATTTT; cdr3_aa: CSASQGVGNQPQHF
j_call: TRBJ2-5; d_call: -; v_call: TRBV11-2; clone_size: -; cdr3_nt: TGTGCCTGCAGAAATCTAGAGACCCAGTACTTC; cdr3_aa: CACRNLETQYF
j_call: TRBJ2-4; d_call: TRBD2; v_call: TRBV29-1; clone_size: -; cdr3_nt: TGCAGCGTTGGGACTAGCGGGGGAAGATCCTACACTGAGCAGTACTTC; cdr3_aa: CSVGTSGGRSYTEQYF
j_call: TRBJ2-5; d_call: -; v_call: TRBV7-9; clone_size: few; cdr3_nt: TGTGCCAGCAGCTCTCGAAACCGGGGACGCGGGACCCAGTACTTC; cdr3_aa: CASSSRNRGRGTQYF